This is a list of T cell receptor beta chains from one sample in a study of CD8 T cells in ankylosing spondylitis. TCRdb reprocessed the 5' RACE reads via MiXCR and lists one record per CDR3 protein. Here the sample spans around 22,000 distinct CDR3 sequences, 10% to 15% being singletons. The specimen sequenced was blood. The receptors shown here come from a male donor with ankylosing spondylitis or in good health (not recorded which). Each CDR3 is given with its conserved first and last residue. The D gene is left open where the match is weak. Clone sizes are given selectively: once, few, many, or a class where the clone is expanded.

D | J | V | size | CDR3 | DNA
. | TRBJ1-1 | TRBV6-2/TRBV6-3 | many | CASSYSRTREAFF | TGTGCCAGCAGTTACTCGAGGACACGTGAAGCTTTCTTT
TRBD1 | TRBJ1-2 | TRBV12-3/TRBV12-4 | few | CASIHQGALVGYTF | TGTGCCAGCATTCATCAGGGGGCTCTGGTTGGCTACACCTTC
. | TRBJ2-1 | TRBV5-1 | many | CASSRFYLYNEQFF | TGCGCCAGCAGCCGCTTCTACCTCTACAATGAGCAGTTCTTC
. | TRBJ2-2 | TRBV12-3/TRBV12-4 | many | CASSFWDTYTGELFF | TGTGCCAGCAGTTTCTGGGACACCTACACCGGGGAGCTGTTTTTT
. | TRBJ2-5 | TRBV29-1 | . | CSVEGRGLMETQYF | TGCAGCGTTGAAGGAAGGGGGTTAATGGAAACCCAGTACTTC
TRBD1 | TRBJ2-3 | TRBV29-1 | few | CSVGTGLDTQYF | TGCAGCGTGGGGACAGGGTTAGATACGCAGTATTTT
. | TRBJ1-1 | TRBV12-3/TRBV12-4 | many | CASSPGLARNTEAFF | TGTGCCAGCAGCCCAGGGCTGGCTAGGAACACTGAAGCTTTCTTT
. | TRBJ1-1 | TRBV9 | many | CASSVVDSGNTEAFF | TGTGCCAGCAGCGTAGTGGACAGTGGGAACACTGAAGCTTTCTTT
. | TRBJ2-4 | TRBV20-1 | . | CSARAGVVAKNIQYF | TGCAGTGCTAGAGCCGGGGTGGTCGCCAAAAACATTCAGTACTTC
TRBD2 | TRBJ2-5 | TRBV29-1 | . | CSVRPSGRSQETQYF | TGCAGCGTTCGGCCTAGCGGGAGGTCACAAGAGACCCAGTACTTC
TRBD2 | TRBJ2-1 | TRBV7-7 | few | CASSPRSGGLINEQFF | TGTGCTAGCAGCCCCCGTTCGGGGGGGCTCATCAATGAGCAGTTCTTC
. | TRBJ2-2 | TRBV9 | . | CASSVVPAGELFF | TGTGCCAGCAGCGTAGTCCCAGCCGGGGAGCTGTTTTTT
. | TRBJ1-1 | TRBV28 | many | CASSSSTEAFF | TGTGCCAGCAGTTCAAGTACTGAAGCTTTCTTT
. | TRBJ1-1 | TRBV7-9 | many | CASSLGGGTALNTEAFF | TGTGCCAGCAGCTTAGGTGGGGGGACGGCCCTGAACACTGAAGCTTTCTTT
. | TRBJ1-1 | TRBV20-1 | many | CSAETRDTEAFF | TGCAGTGCTGAGACAAGGGACACTGAAGCTTTCTTT
. | TRBJ1-1 | TRBV7-9 | many | CASTTSMDTEAFF | TGTGCCAGCACCACCAGTATGGACACTGAAGCTTTCTTT
. | TRBJ2-2 | TRBV19 | . | CASSIRQGGAGELFF | TGTGCCAGTAGTATCCGGCAGGGGGGCGCCGGGGAGCTGTTTTTT
. | TRBJ2-1 | TRBV5-1 | many | CASSSYNEQFF | TGCGCCAGCAGCTCCTACAATGAGCAGTTCTTC